One and the same sample provided the 15 T cell receptor beta chains below, sequenced in a study of shared clonotypes between healthy human individuals. TCRdb's copy holds only in-frame clones and misses some; the assay was immunoSEQ multiplex PCR. The table includes hundreds of thousands of clones, under 80% detected once. Sequences were obtained from memory CD4+ T cells sorted from blood. Documented subset: CD45RA-negative fraction. The receptors derive from a woman aged 25 to 45 in good health.

The chain joins TRBV5-1 to TRBJ2-1; 7 bases agree with TRBD1. V lost 0 bases, J lost 16 bases, and 13 bases stayed unmatched. This CDR3 comprises 14 residues. The germline V gene encodes CDR1 SGHRS and CDR2 YFSETQ. In DNA, the CDR3 is TGCGCCAGCAGCTTGGGTGAAAGCCACAGGGGTTATTTCTTC. This translates into CASSLGESHRGYFF.

The chain links TRBV5-1 to TRBJ1-4, with D unclear. This CDR3 contains 13 residues. Germline V gene lookup returns CDR1 SGHRS and CDR2 YFSETQ. Trimming took off 3 bases at V and 7 bases at J, with 10 bases between the two ends. CDR3 DNA: TGCGCCAGCAGCTGGAGCGAGGGTGAAAAACTGTTTTTT. Residues: CASSWSEGEKLFF.

This CDR3 reads CASSFLPLEANYGYTF. The CDR3 bases are TGTGCCAGCAGTTTTCTTCCCCTGGAAGCTAACTATGGCTACACCTTC. The rearrangement uses TRBV27 and TRBJ1-2; D call uncertain. The germline CDR1 and CDR2 sequences are MNHEY and SMNVEV (reference sequence). V lost 3 bases and J 0 bases, leaving 14 bases between the germline ends. This CDR3 is 16 amino acids long.

This chain uses TRBV28 with TRBJ2-4; 9 bases are shared with TRBD2. V lost 7 bases and J lost 1; bases outside the gene matches: 5. CDR1 is MDHEN, CDR2 SYDVKM, per germline. The CDR3 consists of 15 residues. CDR3 region: CASTPSGRAKNIQYF. The CDR3, as DNA: TGTGCCAGCACCCCGAGCGGGAGGGCCAAAAACATTCAGTACTTC.

V gene TRBV19 combines with J gene TRBJ2-1; 11 bases align to TRBD2. CDR3 length: 15 residues. Trimming removed 10 bases from V and 5 bases from J; junction bases left unmatched: 10. In germline, CDR1 is LNHDA, CDR2 SQIVND (reference sequence). The CDR3 region has the DNA TGTGCCACCGCCCACGGGACTAGCGGAAACAATGAGCAGTTCTTC. Translated: CATAHGTSGNNEQFF. Variable domain in full (rest from reference TRBV19 and TRBJ2-1): DGGITQSPKYLFRKEGQNVTLSCEQNLNHDAMYWYRQDPGQGLRLIYYSQIVNDFQKGDIAEGYSVSREKKESFPLTVTSAQKNPTAFYLCATAHGTSGNNEQFFGPGTRLTVL.

This clone was counted many times. The sample carries other DNA sequences with the same CDR3. V gene TRBV6-1 combines with J gene TRBJ2-7; D might be TRBD2 (6 bases). The germline gives CDR1 MNHNS, CDR2 SASEGT. V lost 4 bases and J 0 bases, leaving 10 bases between the germline ends. The CDR3 has 14 amino acids. CDR3 bases: TGTGCCAGCAGTGTTGGGACTGACTCCTACGAGCAGTACTTC. Translated: CASSVGTDSYEQYF.

The chain recombines TRBV4-1 with TRBJ1-2; the D is unclear. Germline CDR1 MGHRA, CDR2 YSYEKL. Trimming stripped 1 base from V and 8 bases from J, with 11 bases between. The CDR3 spans 13 residues. The CDR3 sequence is CASSQVGLGGYTF. The CDR3 DNA sequence: TGCGCCAGCAGCCAAGTGGGGTTGGGAGGCTACACCTTC.

J is TRBJ2-3 and V is TRBV2; TRBD1 might be the D (5 bases). This CDR3 has 15 residues. V shed 7 bases and J shed 3 bases, with 17 bases lying between them. CDR1 and CDR2 (germline): SNHLY, FYNNEI. The DNA of the CDR3 is TGTGCCAGCAACTCAATGGGCAGGGAAACAGATACGCAGTATTTT. It yields the protein CASNSMGRETDTQYF.

This chain uses TRBV7-6 with TRBJ1-3, with D hard to call. Trimming stripped 1 base from V and 0 bases from J, with 16 bases between. This CDR3 region has 18 residues. Per germline, CDR1 SGHVS and CDR2 FNYEAQ. For the CDR3, the DNA is TGTGCCAGCAGCTTAGTTTCTGGGGATCTGGGCTCTGGAAACACCATATATTTT. Its protein is CASSLVSGDLGSGNTIYF.

This chain connects TRBV28 to TRBJ2-7; D not resolved. Per germline, CDR1 MDHEN and CDR2 SYDVKM. This CDR3 spans 13 amino acids. Trimming removed 2 bases from V and 2 bases from J, with 7 bases in between. The CDR3 DNA follows: TGTGCCAGCAGTTTACCAGTTACCTACGAGCAGTACTTC. Translating it yields CASSLPVTYEQYF.

Only one count was recorded for this clone. The chain uses TRBV6-1 and TRBJ1-5; TRBD1 matches at 7 bases. The CDR3 covers 14 residues. The germline gives CDR1 MNHNS, CDR2 SASEGT. J gave up 6 bases and V 2 bases, and 4 bases lay outside the gene matches. CDR3 amino acids: CASSERGGSQPQHF. In DNA form, the CDR3 reads TGTGCCAGCAGTGAACGAGGGGGCTCTCAGCCCCAGCATTTT.

J is TRBJ2-2 and V is TRBV27; 11 nucleotides match TRBD1. J gave up 6 bases and V 6 bases, and 3 bases lay outside the gene matches. There are 14 residues in the CDR3. Germline V gives CDR1 MNHEY, CDR2 SMNVEV (reference sequence). The CDR3 is CASSEGQGAGELFF. The CDR3 DNA follows: TGTGCCAGCAGCGAGGGACAGGGGGCCGGGGAGCTGTTTTTT.

This CDR3 is CASSTGLAGVGTDTQYF. CDR3 nucleotides: TGCGCCAGCAGCACGGGACTAGCGGGAGTGGGGACAGATACGCAGTATTTT. The V and J genes are TRBV5-1 and TRBJ2-3, with 14 positions matching TRBD2. CDR1 and CDR2 (germline): SGHRS, YFSETQ. V lost 4 bases, J lost 3 bases, and 7 bases stayed unmatched. This CDR3 has 17 residues.

This clone appeared once. This chain connects TRBV27 to TRBJ2-2, with 10 bases aligning to TRBD2. This CDR3 is built from 15 residues. With V trimmed by 6 bases and J by 4 bases, 5 bases remained unmatched. CDR1 and CDR2 (germline): MNHEY, SMNVEV (reference sequence). The DNA of the CDR3 is TGTGCCAGCAGGGCTAGCGGGAGCACCACCGGGGAGCTGTTTTTT. It codes for CASRASGSTTGELFF.

The chain recombines TRBV11-2 with TRBJ2-7; tentative D call: TRBD2 (5 bases). V lost 2 bases, J lost 4 bases, and 12 bases lay in between. CDR1 and CDR2 from the germline V gene are SGHAT and FQNNGV. CDR3 length: 14 amino acids. Here the CDR3 DNA reads TGTGCCAGCAGCTTACGGGGAGAAGTATACGAGCAGTACTTC. Translation gives CASSLRGEVYEQYF.